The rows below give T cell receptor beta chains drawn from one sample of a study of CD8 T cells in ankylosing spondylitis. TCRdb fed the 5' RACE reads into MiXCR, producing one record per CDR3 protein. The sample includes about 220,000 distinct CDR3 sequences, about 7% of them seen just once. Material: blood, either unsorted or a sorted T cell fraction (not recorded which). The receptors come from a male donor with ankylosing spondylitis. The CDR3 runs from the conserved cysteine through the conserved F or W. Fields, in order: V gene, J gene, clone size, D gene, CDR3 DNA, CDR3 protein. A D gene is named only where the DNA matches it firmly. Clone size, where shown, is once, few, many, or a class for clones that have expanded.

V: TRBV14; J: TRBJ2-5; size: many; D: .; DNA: TGTGCCAGCAGCCAAAAGGGGCCCCCGGAGTCCCAAGAGACCCAGTACTTC; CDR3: CASSQKGPPESQETQYF
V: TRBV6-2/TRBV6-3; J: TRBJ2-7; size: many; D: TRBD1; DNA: TGTGCCAGCAGTTGGACAGGGCCATCCTACGAGCAGTACTTC; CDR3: CASSWTGPSYEQYF
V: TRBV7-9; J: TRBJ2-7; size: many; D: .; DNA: TGTGCCAGCAGTAGCGGGACAGCTCAGTACTTC; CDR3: CASSSGTAQYF
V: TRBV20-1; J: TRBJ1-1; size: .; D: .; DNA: TGCAGTGCTAGAGATGTGCCAGCGAACACTGAAGCTTTCTTT; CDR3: CSARDVPANTEAFF
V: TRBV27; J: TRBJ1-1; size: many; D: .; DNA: TGTGCCAGCAGTTTTACAGGTCTCGGCACTGAAGCTTTCTTT; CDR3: CASSFTGLGTEAFF
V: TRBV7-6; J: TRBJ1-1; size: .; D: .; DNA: TGTGCCAGCAGCTTAAAATGGGATGAAGCTTTCTTT; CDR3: CASSLKWDEAFF
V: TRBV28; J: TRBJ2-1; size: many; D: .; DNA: TGTGCCAGCAGCGGGCGGGGGCCACTAGACCAGTTCTTC; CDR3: CASSGRGPLDQFF
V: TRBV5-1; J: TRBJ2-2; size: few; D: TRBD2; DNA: TGCGCCAGCAGCTCGTCACCAGCGGGGGCGAACACCGGGGAGCTGTTTTTT; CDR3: CASSSSPAGANTGELFF
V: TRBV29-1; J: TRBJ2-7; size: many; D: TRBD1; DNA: TGCAGCGTCCCGGGACAGGAGAGCTCCTACGAGCAGTACTTC; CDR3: CSVPGQESSYEQYF
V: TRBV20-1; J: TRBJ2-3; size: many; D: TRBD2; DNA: TGCAGTGCTAGAGAGGTTACTAGCGGAAGCACAGATACGCAGTATTTT; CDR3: CSAREVTSGSTDTQYF
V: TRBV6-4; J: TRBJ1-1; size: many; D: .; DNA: TGTGCCAGCAGTGACTCAGGGCATGAGGCTTTCTTT; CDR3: CASSDSGHEAFF
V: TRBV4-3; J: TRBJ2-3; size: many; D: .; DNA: TGCGCCAGCAGCCTAGAGGGGACGTTTAGCACAGATACGCAGTATTTT; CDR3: CASSLEGTFSTDTQYF
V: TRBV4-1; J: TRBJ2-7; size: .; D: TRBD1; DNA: TGCGCCAGCAGCCACGCGCCCCGGGACAGCCTAATAGAGCAGTACTTC; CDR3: CASSHAPRDSLIEQYF
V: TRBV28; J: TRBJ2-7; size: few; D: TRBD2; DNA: TGTGCCAGCACTTCGCTGACGGAAGCGGGACTAGCGCAGTACGAGCAGTACTTC; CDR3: CASTSLTEAGLAQYEQYF
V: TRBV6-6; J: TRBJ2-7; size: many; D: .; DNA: TGTGCCAGCAGTTTGGCCGGCCCGGGCGAGCAGTACTTC; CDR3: CASSLAGPGEQYF
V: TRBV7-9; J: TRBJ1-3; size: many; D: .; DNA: TGTGCCAGCAGCTTAGTAGACAGCCCGGGAAACACCATATATTTT; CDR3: CASSLVDSPGNTIYF
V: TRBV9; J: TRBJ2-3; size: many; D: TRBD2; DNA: TGTGCCAGCAGCATATCTAGCGGGAGCTTTACAGATACGCAGTATTTT; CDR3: CASSISSGSFTDTQYF
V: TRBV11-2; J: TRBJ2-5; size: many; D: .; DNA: TGTGCCAGCAGCTTACTAGGGGACCAAGAGACCCAGTACTTC; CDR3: CASSLLGDQETQYF
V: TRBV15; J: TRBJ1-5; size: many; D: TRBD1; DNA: TGTGCCACCAGCAGAGATTTCGCAGGGGGCGTCAATCAGCCCCAGCATTTT; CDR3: CATSRDFAGGVNQPQHF
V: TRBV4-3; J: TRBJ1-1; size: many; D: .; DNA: TGCGCCAGCAGCCAAGGCGCGGCGGGCGGCTTT; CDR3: CASSQGAAGGF
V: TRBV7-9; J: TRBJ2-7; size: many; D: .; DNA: TGTGCCAGCAGCTATGGGACGGGGGACGAGCAGTACTTC; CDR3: CASSYGTGDEQYF
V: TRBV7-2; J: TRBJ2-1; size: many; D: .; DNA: TGTGCCAGCAGCTTAGCGGGGTATGAGCAGTTCTTC; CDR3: CASSLAGYEQFF
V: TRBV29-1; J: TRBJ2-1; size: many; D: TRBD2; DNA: TGCAGCGTTGCCCGGGGGGGGGACAATGAGCAGTTCTTC; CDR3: CSVARGGDNEQFF